These T cell receptor beta chains were read from a single sample in a study of blood T cell repertoires in COVID-19. Libraries were prepared by immunoSEQ multiplex PCR; TCRdb keeps only in-frame clonotypes and omits some of them. This table has more than 250,000 clones, roughly 90% appearing once. Sequencing was carried out using peripheral blood. These receptors were taken from a man younger than 35 who had recovered from COVID-19. CDR3s include the opening cysteine and the closing phenylalanine or tryptophan. Each record gives: clone size, D gene, CDR3 length, V gene, J gene, CDR3 DNA, CDR3 protein. A D gene is named only where the DNA matches it firmly. The size entry is marked missing in some rows and otherwise reads once, few, many or a size class.

once	-	14	TRBV5-1	TRBJ1-5	TGCGCCAGCAGCGCCGGGGACTTCAATCAGCCCCAGCATTTT	CASSAGDFNQPQHF
-	-	13	TRBV20-1	TRBJ1-2	TGCAGTGCTAGTGTAACAACAGGCGGAGGCTACACCTTC	CSASVTTGGGYTF
-	TRBD2	17	TRBV7-9	TRBJ2-1	TGTGCCAGCAGCTCTCTAGCGGGGGGCCTCTCCTACAATGAGCAGTTCTTC	CASSSLAGGLSYNEQFF
-	-	13	TRBV25-1	TRBJ2-2	TGTGCCGCATCGAAGCCCAACACCGGGGAGCTGTTTTTT	CAASKPNTGELFF
-	-	15	TRBV6-5	TRBJ2-2	TGTGCCAGCAGTTACTCCGGCAGGGGTACCGGGGAGCTGTTTTTT	CASSYSGRGTGELFF
-	-	13	TRBV2	TRBJ1-1	TGTGCCAGCAGTGAATACGGGAACACTGAAGCTTTCTTT	CASSEYGNTEAFF
-	-	14	TRBV19	TRBJ1-5	TGTGCCAGTAGTATTCCTCGGAGCAATCAGCCCCAGCATTTT	CASSIPRSNQPQHF
-	TRBD2	15	TRBV2	TRBJ2-7	TGTGCCAGCAGGGCTAGCGGGGGGCCTTCCTACGAGCAGTACTTC	CASRASGGPSYEQYF
-	-	11	TRBV20-1	TRBJ2-1	TGCAGTGGGAACAGGATCCATGAGCAGTTCTTC	CSGNRIHEQFF
once	TRBD1	13	TRBV6-5	TRBJ1-2	TGTGCCAGCAGCCCCGACAGGGAAAACGGCTACACCTTC	CASSPDRENGYTF
-	TRBD2	13	TRBV2	TRBJ2-7	TGTGCCAGCACGGGACTAGAAAAATCCGAGCAGTACTTC	CASTGLEKSEQYF
once	-	13	TRBV29-1	TRBJ2-7	TGCAGCGTACACCCCACCCGGGGTGCCGAGCAGTACTTC	CSVHPTRGAEQYF
-	TRBD2	15	TRBV4-1	TRBJ2-7	TGCGCCAGCAGCCATTCGACTAGCGACGCCTACGAGCAGTACTTC	CASSHSTSDAYEQYF
-	TRBD2	18	TRBV3-1/TRBV3-2	TRBJ2-3	TGTGCCAGCAGCCAAGGGACTAGCGGGACAAGAAGCACAGATACGCAGTATTTT	CASSQGTSGTRSTDTQYF
-	TRBD1	14	TRBV9	TRBJ1-5	TGTGCCAGCAGCCCTGGACAGGGAGGACAGCCCCAGCATTTT	CASSPGQGGQPQHF
-	-	15	TRBV7-9	TRBJ2-3	TGTGCCAGCAGCCTTCTTGGGGCCAGCACAGATACGCAGTATTTT	CASSLLGASTDTQYF